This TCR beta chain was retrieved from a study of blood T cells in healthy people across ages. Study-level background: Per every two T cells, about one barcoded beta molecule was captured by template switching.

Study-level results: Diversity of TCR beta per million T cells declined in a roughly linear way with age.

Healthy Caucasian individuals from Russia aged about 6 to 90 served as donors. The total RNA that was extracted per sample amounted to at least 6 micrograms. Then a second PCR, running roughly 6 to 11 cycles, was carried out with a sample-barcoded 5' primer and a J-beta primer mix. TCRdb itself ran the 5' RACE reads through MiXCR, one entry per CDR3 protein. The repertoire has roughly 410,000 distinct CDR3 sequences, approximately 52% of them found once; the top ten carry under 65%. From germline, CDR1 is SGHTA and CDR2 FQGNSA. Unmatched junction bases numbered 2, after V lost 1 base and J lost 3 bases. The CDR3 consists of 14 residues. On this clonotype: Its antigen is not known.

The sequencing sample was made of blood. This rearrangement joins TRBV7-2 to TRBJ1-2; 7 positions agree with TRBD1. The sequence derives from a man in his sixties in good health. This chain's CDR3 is CASSLVTGDYGYTF. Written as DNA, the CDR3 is TGTGCCAGCAGCTTAGTTACAGGGGACTATGGCTACACCTTC.